One and the same sample provided the 10 T cell receptor beta chains below, sequenced in a study of cytomegalovirus exposure and HLA in healthy donors. A multiplex PCR was run with 60 Vbeta primers and 13 Jbeta primers. Clones were read by immunoSEQ multiplex PCR, and TCRdb kept only the in-frame ones, dropping some. Here the sample spans about 64,000 clones, over 75% being singletons. The sequencing sample was made of PBMCs. All receptors come from a female donor in good health and CMV-seronegative.

The chain links TRBV7-8 to TRBJ2-7, with TRBD2 identical over 7 bases. Germline V gene lookup returns CDR1 SGHVS and CDR2 FQNEAQ. This CDR3 comprises 13 residues. V dropped 1 base and J dropped 7; count of bases not matched to a gene: 4. The CDR3 sequence: CASSLGLAAEQYF. The DNA of the CDR3 is TGTGCCAGCAGCTTAGGGCTAGCGGCTGAGCAGTACTTC. The full variable domain, completed using reference TRBV7-8 and TRBJ2-7, is GAGVSQSPRYKVAKRGQDVALRCDPISGHVSLFWYQQALGQGPEFLTYFQNEAQLDKSGLPSDRFFAERPEGSVSTLKIQRTQQEDSAVYLCASSLGLAAEQYFGPGTRLTVT.

CDR3 loop: CASSLGQPDQPQHF. The CDR3 DNA reads TGTGCCAGCAGCTTGGGACAGCCGGATCAGCCCCAGCATTTT. The rearrangement uses TRBV7-8 and TRBJ1-5, with 7 bases fitting TRBD1. The CDR3 is 14 amino acids. V lost 3 bases, J lost 5 bases, and 4 bases stayed unmatched. CDR1 and CDR2 (germline): SGHVS, FQNEAQ.

This clone was recorded a few times. The rearrangement joins TRBV6-5 to TRBJ1-3, with no clear D. Per germline, CDR1 MNHEY and CDR2 SVGAGI. V was shortened by 7 bases and J by 3 bases, with 4 bases between the two germline ends. The length of the CDR3 is 11 residues. This chain's CDR3 is CASTGGNTIYF. The DNA for the CDR3 is TGTGCCAGCACAGGTGGAAACACCATATATTTT.

This rearrangement joins TRBV19 to TRBJ2-3; D not resolved. The CDR3 is 13 residues long. CDR1 is LNHDA, CDR2 SQIVND, per germline (reference sequence). V was trimmed by 2 bases and J by 4 bases, leaving 7 bases between them. CDR3 DNA: TGTGCCAGTAGTATAACAATCGCAGATACGCAGTATTTT. It translates to CASSITIADTQYF.

The rearrangement joins TRBV5-1 to TRBJ2-7; the match to TRBD1 covers 8 bases. This CDR3 region has 15 residues. Germline V CDR1 and CDR2: SGHRS, YFSETQ. V gave up 1 base and J gave up 3 bases; unmatched junction bases: 6. DNA of the CDR3: TGCGCCAGCAGCTTGAGGGGACAGGCCGGCTACGAGCAGTACTTC. This encodes CASSLRGQAGYEQYF.

The chain recombines TRBV5-1 with TRBJ1-1; D not resolved. V lost 0 bases to trimming and J lost 5 bases, with 11 bases between them. The CDR3 length is 14 residues. The germline V gene has CDR1 SGHRS and CDR2 YFSETQ. CDR3 protein: CASSLGEIGTEAFF. CDR3 DNA sequence: TGCGCCAGCAGCTTGGGAGAAATCGGGACTGAAGCTTTCTTT. The whole variable domain, filled in from reference TRBV5-1 and TRBJ1-1, reads KAGVTQTPRYLIKTRGQQVTLSCSPISGHRSVSWYQQTPGQGLQFLFEYFSETQRNKGNFPGRFSGRQFSNSRSEMNVSTLELGDSALYLCASSLGEIGTEAFFGQGTRLTVV.

The chain employs TRBV7-2 and TRBJ1-2, with D possibly matching TRBD1 (5 bases). The germline gives CDR1 SGHTA, CDR2 FQGNSA. The CDR3 runs 14 residues. V lost 1 base and J 8 bases, leaving 14 bases between the germline ends. The CDR3 spells CASSLGLPGGGYTF. CDR3 coding DNA: TGTGCCAGCAGCTTAGGGCTTCCGGGGGGAGGCTACACCTTC.

In DNA, the CDR3 is TGCGCCAGCAGCTTGGCTGACGCGGGAGGCTTGTCTAACGAGCAGTACTTC. Protein: CASSLADAGGLSNEQYF. The V and J genes are TRBV5-1 and TRBJ2-7, with 8 bases matching TRBD2. Germline V lookup: CDR1 SGHRS, CDR2 YFSETQ. The V segment lost 0 bases and the J segment 5 bases; nucleotides outside the gene matches: 13. The CDR3 spans 17 residues.

The chain has TRBV15 and TRBJ1-2; TRBD1 matches 11 bases. Germline trimming cut 3 bases from V and 8 bases from J; bases unmatched to any gene: 8. Germline V gene lookup returns CDR1 LNHNV and CDR2 YYDKDF (reference sequence). This CDR3 is 15 amino acids long. CDR3 sequence reads: CATSSFGQGAEGYTF. CDR3 DNA sequence: TGTGCCACCAGCAGCTTTGGACAGGGGGCCGAGGGCTACACCTTC.

The J gene is TRBJ2-2, the V gene TRBV6-4, with a weak D call TRBD2 (6 bases). The CDR3 sequence is 14 residues long. Trimming removed 3 bases from V and 7 bases from J, with 12 bases in between. Germline-derived CDR1 and CDR2 are MRHNA and SNTAGT. The CDR3 coding sequence is TGTGCCAGCAGTGAGGCCGGGGAGGTCGGGGAGCTGTTTTTT. This translates into CASSEAGEVGELFF.